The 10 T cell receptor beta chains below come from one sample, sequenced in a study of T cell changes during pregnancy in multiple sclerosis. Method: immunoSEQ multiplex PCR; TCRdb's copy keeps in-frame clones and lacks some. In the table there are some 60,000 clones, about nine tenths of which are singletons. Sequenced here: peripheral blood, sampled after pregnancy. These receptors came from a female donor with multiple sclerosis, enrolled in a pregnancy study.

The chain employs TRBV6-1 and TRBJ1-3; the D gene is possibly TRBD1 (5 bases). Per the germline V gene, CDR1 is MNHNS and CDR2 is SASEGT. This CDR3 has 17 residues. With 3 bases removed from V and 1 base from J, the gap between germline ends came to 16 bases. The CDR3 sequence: CASSEVPGSLSGNTIYF. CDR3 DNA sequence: TGTGCCAGCAGTGAGGTTCCAGGGTCGTTGTCTGGAAACACCATATATTTT.

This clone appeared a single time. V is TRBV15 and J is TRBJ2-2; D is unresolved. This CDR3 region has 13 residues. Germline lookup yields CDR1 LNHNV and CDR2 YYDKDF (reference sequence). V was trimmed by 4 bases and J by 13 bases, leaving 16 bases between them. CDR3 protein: CATSTLPSFGLFF. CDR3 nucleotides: TGTGCCACCAGCACTCTACCTAGTTTCGGGCTGTTTTTT.

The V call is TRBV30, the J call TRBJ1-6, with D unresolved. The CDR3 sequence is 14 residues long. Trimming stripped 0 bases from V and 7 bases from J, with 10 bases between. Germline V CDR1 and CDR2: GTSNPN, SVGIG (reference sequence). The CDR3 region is CAWSVAPGNSPLHF. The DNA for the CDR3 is TGTGCCTGGAGTGTGGCTCCGGGGAATTCACCCCTCCACTTT.

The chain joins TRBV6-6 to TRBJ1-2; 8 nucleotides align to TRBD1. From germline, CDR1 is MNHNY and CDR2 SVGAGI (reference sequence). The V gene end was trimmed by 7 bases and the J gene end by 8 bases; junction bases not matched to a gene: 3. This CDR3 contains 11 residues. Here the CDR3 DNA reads TGTGCCAGCAAACAGGGGGAGGGCTACACCTTC. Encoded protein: CASKQGEGYTF.

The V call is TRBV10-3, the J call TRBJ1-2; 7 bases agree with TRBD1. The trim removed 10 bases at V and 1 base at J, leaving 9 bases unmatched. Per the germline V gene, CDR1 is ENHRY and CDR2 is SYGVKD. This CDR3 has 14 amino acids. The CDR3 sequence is CATTFGTVNYGYTF. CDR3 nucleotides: TGTGCCACCACATTCGGGACAGTTAACTATGGCTACACCTTC.

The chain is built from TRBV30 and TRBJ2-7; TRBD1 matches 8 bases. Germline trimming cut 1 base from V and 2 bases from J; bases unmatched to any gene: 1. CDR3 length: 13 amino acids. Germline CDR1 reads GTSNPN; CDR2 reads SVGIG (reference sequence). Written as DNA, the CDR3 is TGTGCCTGGAGTGAGGACAGGGCCTACGAGCAGTACTTC. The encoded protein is CAWSEDRAYEQYF.

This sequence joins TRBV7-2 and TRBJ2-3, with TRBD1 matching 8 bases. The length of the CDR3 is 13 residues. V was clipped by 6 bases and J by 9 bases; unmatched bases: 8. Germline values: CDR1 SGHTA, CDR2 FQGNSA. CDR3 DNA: TGTGCCAGCAGACGTACACAGGGGGGAACGCAGTATTTT. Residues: CASRRTQGGTQYF.

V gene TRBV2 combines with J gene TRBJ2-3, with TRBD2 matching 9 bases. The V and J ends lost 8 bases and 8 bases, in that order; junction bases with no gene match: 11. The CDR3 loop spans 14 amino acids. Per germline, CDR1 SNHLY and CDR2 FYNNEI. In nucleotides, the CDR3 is TGTGCCAGCGCGGGGTCTAGCGGGGTGGGTACGCAGTATTTT. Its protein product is CASAGSSGVGTQYF. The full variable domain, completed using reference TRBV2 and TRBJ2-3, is EPEVTQTPSHQVTQMGQEVILRCVPISNHLYFYWYRQILGQKVEFLVSFYNNEISEKSEIFDDQFSVERPDGSNFTLKIRSTKLEDSAMYFCASAGSSGVGTQYFGPGTRLTVL.

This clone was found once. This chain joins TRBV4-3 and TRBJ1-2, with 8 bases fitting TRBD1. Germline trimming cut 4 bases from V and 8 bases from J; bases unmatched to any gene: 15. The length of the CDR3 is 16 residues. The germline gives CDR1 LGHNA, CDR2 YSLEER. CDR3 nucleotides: TGCGCCAGCAGCCCCGGAGGGGCAGGGGGCGCAGAAGGCTACACCTTC. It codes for CASSPGGAGGAEGYTF.

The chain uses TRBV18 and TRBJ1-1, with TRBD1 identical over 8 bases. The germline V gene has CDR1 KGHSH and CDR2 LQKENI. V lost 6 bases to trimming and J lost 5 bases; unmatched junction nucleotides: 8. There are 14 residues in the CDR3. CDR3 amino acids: CASSRNRGDTEAFF. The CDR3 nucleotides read TGTGCCAGCTCTCGAAACAGGGGGGATACTGAAGCTTTCTTT.